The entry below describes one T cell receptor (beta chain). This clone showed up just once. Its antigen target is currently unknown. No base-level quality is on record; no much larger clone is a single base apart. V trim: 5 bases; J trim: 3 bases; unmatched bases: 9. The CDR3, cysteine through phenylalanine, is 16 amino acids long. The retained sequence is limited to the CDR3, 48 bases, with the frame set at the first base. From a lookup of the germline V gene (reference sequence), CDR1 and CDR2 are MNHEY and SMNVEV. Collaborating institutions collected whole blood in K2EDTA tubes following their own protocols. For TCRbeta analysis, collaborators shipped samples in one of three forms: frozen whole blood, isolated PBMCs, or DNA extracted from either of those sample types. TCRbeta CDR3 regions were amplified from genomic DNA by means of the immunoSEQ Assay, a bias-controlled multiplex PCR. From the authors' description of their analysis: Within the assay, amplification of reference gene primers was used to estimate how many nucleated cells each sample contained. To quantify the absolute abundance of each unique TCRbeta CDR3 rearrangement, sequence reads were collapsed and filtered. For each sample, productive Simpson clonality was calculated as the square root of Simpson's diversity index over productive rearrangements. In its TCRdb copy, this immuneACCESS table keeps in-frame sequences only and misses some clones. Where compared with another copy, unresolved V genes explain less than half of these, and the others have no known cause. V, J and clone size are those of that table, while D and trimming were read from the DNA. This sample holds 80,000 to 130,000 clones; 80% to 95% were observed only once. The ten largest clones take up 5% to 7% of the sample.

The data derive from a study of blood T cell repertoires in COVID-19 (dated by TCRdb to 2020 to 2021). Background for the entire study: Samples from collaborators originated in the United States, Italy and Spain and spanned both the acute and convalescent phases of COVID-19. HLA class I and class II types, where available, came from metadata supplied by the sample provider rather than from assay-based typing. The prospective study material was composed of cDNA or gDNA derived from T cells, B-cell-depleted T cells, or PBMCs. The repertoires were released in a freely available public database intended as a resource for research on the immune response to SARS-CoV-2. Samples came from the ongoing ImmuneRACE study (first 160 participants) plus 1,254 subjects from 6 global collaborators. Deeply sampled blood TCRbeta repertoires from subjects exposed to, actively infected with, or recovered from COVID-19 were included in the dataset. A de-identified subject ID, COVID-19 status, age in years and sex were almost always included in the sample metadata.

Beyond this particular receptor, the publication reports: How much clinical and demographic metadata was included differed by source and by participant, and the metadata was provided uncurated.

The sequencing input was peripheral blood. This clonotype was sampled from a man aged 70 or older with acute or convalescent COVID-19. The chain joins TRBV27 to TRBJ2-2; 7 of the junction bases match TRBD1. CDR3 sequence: CASSRTPGTDTGELFF. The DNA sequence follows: TGTGCCAGCAGTCGAACCCCCGGGACAGACACCGGGGAGCTGTTTTTT.